This paragraph covers one T cell receptor beta chain sequence. The CDR3 is 13 residues long. The germline CDR1 and CDR2 sequences are SGHDT and YYEEEE. Trimming pared 2 bases from V and 6 bases from J, leaving 8 bases between. Negative isolation yielded CD4+ and CD8+ T cells, and FACS enriched TEMRA cells. The sample comes from a study of CD8 T cells in Susac syndrome. Random hexamers were used to reverse transcribe roughly 0.45 to 1 ug of RNA. TCRdb re-analysed the immunoSEQ multiplex PCR reads in MiXCR, keeping a single row per CDR3 protein. Among 75,000 to 100,000 distinct CDR3 sequences listed, roughly 94% were seen once.

The rearrangement joins TRBV5-6 to TRBJ1-4; D is unresolved. The receptor was isolated from a human donor with Susac syndrome. The sequenced sample consisted of CD8+ T cells from PBMCs. The CDR3 spells CASSLVGDEKLFF. The CDR3 DNA follows: TGTGCCAGCAGCTTAGTCGGGGATGAAAAACTGTTTTTT.